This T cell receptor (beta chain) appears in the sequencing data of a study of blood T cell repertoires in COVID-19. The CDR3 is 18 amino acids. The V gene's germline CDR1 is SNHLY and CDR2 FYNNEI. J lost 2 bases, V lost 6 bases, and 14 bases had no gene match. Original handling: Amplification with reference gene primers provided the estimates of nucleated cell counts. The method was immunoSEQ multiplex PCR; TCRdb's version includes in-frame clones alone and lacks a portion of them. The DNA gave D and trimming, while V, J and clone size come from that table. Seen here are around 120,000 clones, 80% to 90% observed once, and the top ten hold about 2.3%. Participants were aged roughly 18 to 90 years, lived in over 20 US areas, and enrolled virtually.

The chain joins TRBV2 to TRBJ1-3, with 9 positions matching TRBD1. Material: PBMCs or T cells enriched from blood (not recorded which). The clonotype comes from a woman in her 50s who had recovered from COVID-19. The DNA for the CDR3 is TGTGCCAGCAGCCCTCCAGGGGGGACAGGGCAAACTGGAAACACCATATATTTT. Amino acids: CASSPPGGTGQTGNTIYF.